The 16 T cell receptor beta chains listed next were all sequenced from one sample in a study of beta chain features in type 1 diabetes. Every isolated RNA sample was fully reverse transcribed, so sequencing captured expressed TCRB transcripts. Generated by immunoSEQ multiplex PCR, the TCRdb table keeps only in-frame clones and is missing some. The sample has about 270,000 clones, around 15% seen once. Antigens of these TCRs are unknown. Study-level results: TCRB CDR3 length was moderately but significantly reduced in all four CD4+ subsets of Type 1 diabetes patients.

Sequences were obtained from naive CD4+ T cells from blood. Receptor source: a man aged 25-45 years with type 1 diabetes.

This clone has only a few counts. CDR3: CATSRRQGTDTQYF. The CDR3, as DNA: TGTGCCACCAGCAGACGTCAGGGAACAGATACGCAGTATTTT. The V and J genes are TRBV15 and TRBJ2-3, with D tentatively TRBD1 (5 bases). Trimming removed 2 bases from V and 3 bases from J, with 9 bases in between. This CDR3 has 14 amino acids. The germline gives CDR1 LNHNV, CDR2 YYDKDF (reference sequence).

This clone was counted a few times. V and J are TRBV29-1 and TRBJ2-5; 7 positions match TRBD2. The DNA matches TRBJ2-7 better at its end, which makes the J call doubtful. The CDR3 spans 13 residues. The germline CDR1 and CDR2 sequences are SQVTM and ANQGSEA. As DNA, the CDR3 is TGCAGCGTACGGGGGAGGGCGACCTACGAGCAGTACTTC. It specifies CSVRGRATYEQYF.

The rearrangement joins TRBV30 to TRBJ2-2; no reliable D call. Germline V gives CDR1 GTSNPN, CDR2 SVGIG (reference sequence). The CDR3 runs 13 residues. Between the trimmed V and J ends, which lost 4 bases and 4 bases, there was a span of 10 bases. This chain's CDR3 is CAWTGLGTGELFF. The DNA for the CDR3 is TGTGCCTGGACTGGGCTCGGCACCGGGGAGCTGTTTTTT.

This clone has just a few counts. This sequence joins TRBV30 and TRBJ2-7, with 14 bases lining up with TRBD2. Germline CDR1 GTSNPN, CDR2 SVGIG (reference sequence). Unmatched junction bases numbered 10, after V lost 3 bases and J lost 6 bases. This CDR3 region has 16 residues. In DNA form, the CDR3 reads TGTGCCTGGAGGGCCGGGACTAGCGGGAGCCGTGGCGAGCAGTACTTC. This gives the protein CAWRAGTSGSRGEQYF.

The DNA of the CDR3 is TGTGCCAGCAGTGACTTAGCCGACGAAAAACTGTTTTTT. Its translation is CASSDLADEKLFF. The chain links TRBV2 to TRBJ1-4, with D unresolved. Per germline, CDR1 SNHLY and CDR2 FYNNEI. The CDR3 is 13 residues long. The V end lost 3 bases, the J end lost 8 bases, and 10 bases lay between the germline ends.

Comments on this clone: The identical CDR3 is also encoded by other nucleotide sequences in the sample. The rearrangement links TRBV2 to TRBJ1-1; D might be TRBD1 (6 bases). The V gene's germline CDR1 is SNHLY and CDR2 FYNNEI. This CDR3 has 13 residues. V was trimmed by 5 bases and J by 2 bases, leaving 9 bases between them. DNA for the CDR3: TGTGCCAGCAGTACAGGGTTAAACACTGAAGCTTTCTTT. Its protein product is CASSTGLNTEAFF.

The chain joins TRBV7-9 to TRBJ2-3, with 7 bases matching TRBD2. V shed 5 bases, J shed 2 bases, and the junction held 7 bases outside the gene matches. Germline lookup yields CDR1 SEHNR and CDR2 FQNEAQ (reference sequence). This CDR3 contains 15 residues. The CDR3: CASSEWDYPTDTQYF. For the CDR3, the DNA is TGTGCCAGCAGCGAATGGGACTACCCCACAGATACGCAGTATTTT.

V usage is TRBV5-1 and J usage is TRBJ1-1; 9 bases match TRBD1. Trimming took 4 bases from V and 3 from J; bases not matched to a gene: 7. The CDR3 is made up of 15 amino acids. CDR1 SGHRS and CDR2 YFSETQ come from the germline V gene. Here the CDR3 reads CASSMTRTGDTEAFF. CDR3 coding DNA: TGCGCCAGCAGCATGACGAGGACAGGGGACACTGAAGCTTTCTTT.

This sequence joins TRBV7-2 and TRBJ1-2; TRBD1 agrees at 8 bases. Trimming removed 3 bases from V and 8 bases from J; junction bases left unmatched: 14. The CDR3 is made up of 16 amino acids. Germline CDR1 reads SGHTA; CDR2 reads FQGNSA. The CDR3 is CASSFYLQGDTRGYTF. In DNA form, the CDR3 reads TGTGCCAGCAGCTTTTACCTACAGGGGGATACCAGGGGCTACACCTTC.

This chain links TRBV7-2 with TRBJ2-1, with D perhaps TRBD1 (5 bases). This CDR3 has 13 amino acids. V was cut by 2 bases and J by 4 bases, with 6 bases left in between. Germline CDR1 is SGHTA and CDR2 is FQGNSA. CDR3 DNA: TGTGCCAGCAGCTTACGACAGTACAATGAGCAGTTCTTC. Translating it yields CASSLRQYNEQFF.

The V and J genes are TRBV4-1 and TRBJ1-5; no definite D call. The CDR3 extends over 16 amino acids. V was trimmed by 0 bases and J by 4 bases, leaving 13 bases between them. Germline assignment: CDR1 MGHRA and CDR2 YSYEKL. CDR3 region: CASSQEGRGLNQPQHF. The CDR3, as DNA: TGCGCCAGCAGCCAAGAAGGGAGAGGCCTTAATCAGCCCCAGCATTTT.

The chain recombines TRBV15 with TRBJ2-3; no definite D call. Trimming stripped 5 bases from V and 0 bases from J, with 12 bases between. CDR1 and CDR2 from the germline V gene are LNHNV and YYDKDF (reference sequence). This CDR3 is built from 15 residues. As DNA, the CDR3 is TGTGCCACCAGCGAGAACGGCGGTAGCACAGATACGCAGTATTTT. Translated: CATSENGGSTDTQYF. The whole variable domain, filled in from reference TRBV15 and TRBJ2-3, reads DAMVIQNPRYQVTQFGKPVTLSCSQTLNHNVMYWYQQKSSQAPKLLFHYYDKDFNNEADTPDNFQSRRPNTSFCFLDIRSPGLGDTAMYLCATSENGGSTDTQYFGPGTRLTVL.

This clone was seen a few times. This chain connects TRBV15 to TRBJ2-7; maybe TRBD2 (6 bases). V shed 1 base and J shed 1 base, with 14 bases lying between them. In germline, CDR1 is LNHNV, CDR2 YYDKDF (reference sequence). This CDR3 is built from 16 residues. The CDR3 spells CATSRAGRGGSYEQYF. The CDR3 nucleotides are TGTGCCACCAGCAGAGCCGGCCGCGGAGGGTCCTACGAGCAGTACTTC.

This chain uses TRBV29-1 with TRBJ2-5; D is uncertain. V gave up 2 bases and J gave up 4 bases, with 14 bases separating them. CDR1 SQVTM and CDR2 ANQGSEA come from the germline V gene. This CDR3 spans 14 amino acids. CDR3 nucleotides: TGCAGCGTTGAAATCGGCCGAGGCGGAGAGACCCAGTACTTC. Its protein is CSVEIGRGGETQYF.

About this clone itself: Other DNA sequences in the same sample also yield this CDR3. This sequence joins TRBV18 and TRBJ2-1; D is ambiguous. Trimming left V 3 bases short and J 0 bases short, with 9 bases between. The CDR3 has 15 residues. In germline, CDR1 is KGHSH, CDR2 LQKENI. DNA for the CDR3: TGTGCCAGCTCACCCGGCGGCAGCTCCTACAATGAGCAGTTCTTC. Translation: CASSPGGSSYNEQFF.

The genes are TRBV28 and TRBJ1-1; the D gene is possibly TRBD1 (6 bases). CDR3 size: 12 residues. V lost 8 bases and J lost 11, with 18 bases in between. Germline V lookup: CDR1 MDHEN, CDR2 SYDVKM. As DNA, the CDR3 is TGTGCCAGCCTTGACGCAACAGGGTTGGCTTTCTTT. This codes for CASLDATGLAFF.